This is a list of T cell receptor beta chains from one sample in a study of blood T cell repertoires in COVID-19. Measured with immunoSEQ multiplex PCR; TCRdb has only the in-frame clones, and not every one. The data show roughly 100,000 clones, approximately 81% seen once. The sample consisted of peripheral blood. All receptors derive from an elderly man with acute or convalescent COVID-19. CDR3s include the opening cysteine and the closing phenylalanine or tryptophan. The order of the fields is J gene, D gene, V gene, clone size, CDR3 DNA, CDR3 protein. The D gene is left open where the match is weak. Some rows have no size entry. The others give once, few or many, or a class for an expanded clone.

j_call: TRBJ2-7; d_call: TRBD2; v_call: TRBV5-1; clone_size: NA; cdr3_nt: TGCGCCAGCAGCCTGGGGACTAGCGGGAGTCGCCACGAGCAGTACTTC; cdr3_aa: CASSLGTSGSRHEQYF
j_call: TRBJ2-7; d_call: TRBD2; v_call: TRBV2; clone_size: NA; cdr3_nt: TGTGCCAGCAGCCGGGAGGGGAACGAGCAGTACTTC; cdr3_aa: CASSREGNEQYF
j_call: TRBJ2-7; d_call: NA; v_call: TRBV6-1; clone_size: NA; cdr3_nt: TGTGCCAGCAGTGAAGCCGACACATCAAGCTCCTACGAGCAGTACTTC; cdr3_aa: CASSEADTSSSYEQYF
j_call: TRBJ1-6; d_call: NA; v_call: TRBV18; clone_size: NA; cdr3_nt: TGTGCCAGCTCACCAGGGCCTTCACCCCTCCACTTT; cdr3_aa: CASSPGPSPLHF
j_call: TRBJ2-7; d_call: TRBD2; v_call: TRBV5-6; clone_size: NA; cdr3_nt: TGTGCCAGCAGCTCATGGGGTCTAGCGGGAGCCGAGCAGTACTTC; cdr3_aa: CASSSWGLAGAEQYF
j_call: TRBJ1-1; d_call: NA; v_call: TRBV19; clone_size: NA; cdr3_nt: TGTGCCAGTATTGGTTCGGCTGAAGCTTTCTTT; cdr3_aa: CASIGSAEAFF
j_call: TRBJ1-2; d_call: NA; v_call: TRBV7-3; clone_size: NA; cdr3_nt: TGTGCCAGCAGCTTAACTTCTGGAGGACGCCATGGCTACACCTTC; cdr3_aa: CASSLTSGGRHGYTF
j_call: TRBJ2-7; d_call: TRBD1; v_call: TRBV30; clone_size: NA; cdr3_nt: TGTGCCTGGGCCACAGGGGGCCCCTACGAGCAGTACTTC; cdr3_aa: CAWATGGPYEQYF
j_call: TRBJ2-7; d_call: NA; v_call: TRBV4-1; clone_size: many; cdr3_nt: TGCGCCAGCAGCCCCGGAAGGCCTCCGGGCGAGCAGTACTTC; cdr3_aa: CASSPGRPPGEQYF
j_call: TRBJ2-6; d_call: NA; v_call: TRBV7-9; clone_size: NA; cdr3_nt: TGTGCCAGCAGCTTAGCACTATCTGGGGCCAACGTCCTGACTTTC; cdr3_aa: CASSLALSGANVLTF
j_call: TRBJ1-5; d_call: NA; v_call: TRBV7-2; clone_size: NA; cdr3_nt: TGTGCCAGCAGCTCCAATATTGGACAGTCGGGCAATCAGCCCCAGCATTTT; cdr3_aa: CASSSNIGQSGNQPQHF
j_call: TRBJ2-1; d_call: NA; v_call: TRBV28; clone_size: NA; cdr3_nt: TGTGCCAGCTCAGCCTACACGGGCAATGAGCAGTTCTTC; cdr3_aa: CASSAYTGNEQFF
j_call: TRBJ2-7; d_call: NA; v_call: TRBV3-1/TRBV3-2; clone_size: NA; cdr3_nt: TGTGCCAGCAGCCCCCAGGCCAGCTCCTACGAGCAGTACTTC; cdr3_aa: CASSPQASSYEQYF
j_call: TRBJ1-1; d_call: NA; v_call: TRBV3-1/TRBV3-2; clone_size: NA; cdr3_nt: TGTGCCAGCAGCAGACAAATGAACACTGAAGCTTTCTTT; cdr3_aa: CASSRQMNTEAFF